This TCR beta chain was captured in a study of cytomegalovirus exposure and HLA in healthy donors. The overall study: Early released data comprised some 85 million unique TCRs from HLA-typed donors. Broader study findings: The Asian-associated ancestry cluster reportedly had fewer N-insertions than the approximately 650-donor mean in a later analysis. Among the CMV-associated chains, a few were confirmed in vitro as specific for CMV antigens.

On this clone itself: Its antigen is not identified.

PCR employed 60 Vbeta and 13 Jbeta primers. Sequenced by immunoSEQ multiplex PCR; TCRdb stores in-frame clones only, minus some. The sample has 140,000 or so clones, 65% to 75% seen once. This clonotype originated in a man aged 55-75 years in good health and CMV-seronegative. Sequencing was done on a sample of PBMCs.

The DNA for the CDR3 is TGTGCCAGCAGCCCCCCCGGGAGACTTTATGGCTACACCTTC. Translating it yields CASSPPGRLYGYTF. This chain uses TRBV6-5 with TRBJ1-2; D remains unclear. CDR3 length equals 14 residues. CDR1 is MNHEY and CDR2 is SVGAGI in the germline V gene. V shed 6 bases and J shed 5 bases, with 16 bases lying between them.